The 12 T cell receptor beta chains below come from one sample, sequenced in a study of blood T cell repertoires in COVID-19. Profiled with immunoSEQ multiplex PCR; TCRdb holds only in-frame clones, not every one. The sample has 200,000 to 300,000 clones, around 86% seen once. Sequenced material: peripheral blood. All receptors derive from a woman aged 60-70 years with COVID-19, enrolled during active disease.

The chain has TRBV10-3 and TRBJ2-1; TRBD1 agrees at 8 bases. The CDR3 has 14 amino acids. V shed 3 bases, J shed 8 bases, and the junction held 6 bases outside the gene matches. The germline V gene encodes CDR1 ENHRY and CDR2 SYGVKD. CDR3 residues: CAISDRGRGDEQFF. Written as DNA, the CDR3 is TGTGCCATCAGTGACAGGGGGCGAGGCGATGAGCAGTTCTTC.

The rearrangement uses TRBV19 and TRBJ1-5; 7 positions match TRBD1. Germline CDR1 LNHDA, CDR2 SQIVND (reference sequence). The CDR3 contains 18 residues. Trimming took 5 bases from V and 2 from J; bases not matched to a gene: 15. In nucleotides, the CDR3 is TGTGCCAGTAGTGCTCAGAGGGCAGGGGGATGGGGCAATCAGCCCCAGCATTTT. Its protein product is CASSAQRAGGWGNQPQHF.

The chain combines TRBV5-1 with TRBJ2-7, with 11 nucleotides matching TRBD2. CDR3 length: 16 amino acids. V was pared by 0 bases and J by 1 base, with 3 bases of the junction left unmatched. Germline lookup yields CDR1 SGHRS and CDR2 YFSETQ. The CDR3 loop is CASSLGGTSGSYEQYF. As DNA, the CDR3 is TGCGCCAGCAGCTTGGGAGGGACTAGCGGTTCCTACGAGCAGTACTTC.

J is TRBJ1-3 and V is TRBV7-8, with TRBD1 matching over 10 bases. V lost 0 bases, J lost 1 base, and 3 bases stayed unmatched. The CDR3 contains 17 residues. Germline V gene sequence: CDR1 SGHVS, CDR2 FQNEAQ. CDR3 sequence reads: CASSLAGQGFSGNTIYF. The CDR3 bases are TGTGCCAGCAGCTTAGCGGGACAGGGGTTTTCTGGAAACACCATATATTTT.

This sequence joins TRBV6-5 and TRBJ2-1; 10 positions agree with TRBD2. V was pared by 4 bases and J by 2 bases, with 5 bases of the junction left unmatched. The CDR3 runs 16 residues. CDR1 and CDR2 (germline): MNHEY, SVGAGI. CDR3 sequence reads: CASSSPGTSAYNEQFF. CDR3 DNA sequence: TGTGCCAGCAGTTCTCCCGGGACTAGCGCCTACAATGAGCAGTTCTTC.

The rearrangement uses TRBV18 and TRBJ1-5, with a weak D call TRBD1 (5 bases). There are 13 residues in the CDR3. Trimming shortened V by 2 bases and J by 11 bases, and 13 bases separated the two germline ends. Germline CDR1 is KGHSH and CDR2 is LQKENI. The CDR3 loop is CASSPGGDLSQHF. The DNA of the CDR3 is TGTGCCAGCTCACCAGGAGGGGACCTGTCCCAGCATTTT.

The rearrangement joins TRBV5-6 to TRBJ2-5, with no clear D. The V gene's germline CDR1 is SGHDT and CDR2 YYEEEE. The CDR3 extends over 13 amino acids. V was trimmed by 4 bases and J by 2 bases, leaving 9 bases between them. This chain's CDR3 is CASSPGRQETQYF. The DNA of the CDR3 is TGTGCCAGCAGCCCGGGTCGGCAAGAGACCCAGTACTTC.

This chain uses TRBV5-4 with TRBJ2-3; TRBD1 aligns across 7 bases. J gave up 0 bases and V 4 bases, and 8 bases lay outside the gene matches. CDR3 length equals 16 residues. The V gene's germline CDR1 is SGHNT and CDR2 YYREEE (reference sequence). CDR3 coding DNA: TGTGCCAGCAGCCCGAGGGACAGTGCTAGCACAGATACGCAGTATTTT. This sequence encodes CASSPRDSASTDTQYF.

This chain uses TRBV6-6 with TRBJ2-2; a weak D match, TRBD2 (6 bases). Germline V gene data show CDR1 as MNHNY and CDR2 as SVGAGI (reference sequence). Trimming took 4 bases from V and 6 from J, leaving 15 bases between them. This CDR3 comprises 15 residues. The CDR3 nucleotides read TGTGCCAGCAGTTTCCGGGACTCTAGCCCCGGGGAGCTGTTTTTT. Its protein product is CASSFRDSSPGELFF.

This rearrangement joins TRBV9 to TRBJ2-1, with 12 positions matching TRBD2. Per the germline V gene, CDR1 is SGDLS and CDR2 is YYNGEE. CDR3 size: 15 residues. The J segment lost 10 bases and the V segment lost 2 bases, leaving 7 bases of the junction unmatched. This chain's CDR3 is CASSVQTSGRGEQFF. The CDR3 DNA follows: TGTGCCAGCAGCGTCCAGACTAGCGGGAGAGGGGAGCAGTTCTTC.

This chain links TRBV5-1 with TRBJ2-7, with 8 nucleotides matching TRBD1. The CDR3 is made up of 13 amino acids. V was clipped by 3 bases and J by 7 bases; unmatched bases: 6. Germline V gene sequence: CDR1 SGHRS, CDR2 YFSETQ. This chain's CDR3 is CASSSLTGGEQYF. As DNA, the CDR3 is TGCGCCAGCAGCTCCCTCACAGGGGGTGAGCAGTACTTC.

The V and J genes are TRBV27 and TRBJ1-4; 7 bases line up with TRBD1. V was clipped by 2 bases and J by 3 bases; unmatched bases: 9. The CDR3 spans 17 residues. Germline lookup yields CDR1 MNHEY and CDR2 SMNVEV (reference sequence). CDR3 loop: CASSLLGQGEANEKLFF. DNA for the CDR3: TGTGCCAGCAGTTTACTAGGGCAGGGGGAGGCTAATGAAAAACTGTTTTTT. Full variable domain (missing parts from reference TRBV27 and TRBJ1-4): EAQVTQNPRYLITVTGKKLTVTCSQNMNHEYMSWYRQDPGLGLRQIYYSMNVEVTDKGDVPEGYKVSRKEKRNFPLILESPSPNQTSLYFCASSLLGQGEANEKLFFGSGTQLSVL.